The clone carrying this T cell receptor (beta chain) was observed a few times. The target antigen is unknown. Germline assignment: CDR1 SGHRS and CDR2 YFSETQ. The CDR3 covers 14 residues. V was clipped by 0 bases and J by 6 bases; unmatched bases: 4. TCRdb processed the 5' RACE reads anew with MiXCR; each CDR3 protein has one entry. The sample lists 90,000 to 120,000 distinct CDR3 sequences, nearly 25% occurring once. The record originates from a study of CD8 T cells in ankylosing spondylitis. Regarding the study as a whole: A number of the motif variants had already been described in reactive arthritis synovial fluid and blood. From matched ankylosing spondylitis synovial fluid, disease-linked clones were reportedly recovered at significantly enriched levels. A TCR beta motif made of roughly eight highly homologous variants seemed typical of ankylosing spondylitis blood.

The sequence came from a male donor with ankylosing spondylitis. This chain joins TRBV5-1 and TRBJ2-7, with 9 bases matching TRBD1. The sample comprised synovial fluid, either unsorted or a sorted T cell fraction (not recorded which). CDR3 DNA sequence: TGCGCCAGCAGCTTGGTACAGGGGGCTACCGAGCAGTACTTC. Its protein is CASSLVQGATEQYF.